A selection of T cell receptor beta chains follows, all from one sample in a study of blood T cell repertoires in COVID-19. TCRdb keeps only in-frame clones here, not all; method: immunoSEQ multiplex PCR. The repertoire has 160,000 or so clones, about 84% of them found once; the top ten carry about 5.8%. Sequenced input: PBMCs or T cells enriched from blood (not recorded which). The source of these receptors is a woman aged 40 to 50 with acute COVID-19. CDR3s include the opening cysteine and the closing phenylalanine or tryptophan. Fields, in order: J gene, clone size, V gene, CDR3 protein. Size is stated for part of the rows, as once, few or many counts, or as a class when the clone is expanded.

>TRBJ1-3|once|TRBV25-1
CASSESPNGSGNTIYF
>TRBJ1-1|.|TRBV29-1
CSVEDRGRAFF
>TRBJ2-1|.|TRBV21-1
CASSKEILAGGFYNEQFF
>TRBJ2-3|.|TRBV6-5
CASSRDYMSDTQYF
>TRBJ2-3|few|TRBV9
CASASPRAAQYF
>TRBJ1-1|.|TRBV2
CASNRQGNTEAFF
>TRBJ2-1|.|TRBV19
CASSIAPAASNEQFF
>TRBJ1-4|.|TRBV19
CASSMSGVRGLFF
>TRBJ1-2|few|TRBV29-1
CSGGQEGGYTF
>TRBJ1-1|.|TRBV5-4
CASSLRTGGNTEAFF
>TRBJ2-1|.|TRBV2
CASSETRTGTNEQFF
>TRBJ1-2|.|TRBV6-5
CASSYGGAVNYGYTF
>TRBJ2-7|.|TRBV7-9
CASSSRTGLYEQYF
>TRBJ1-2|.|TRBV15
CATSTGRDYGYTF
>TRBJ1-1|.|TRBV2
CASGQGDTAEAFF
>TRBJ1-4|.|TRBV18
CASSPPASGSEKLFF
>TRBJ1-2|.|TRBV2
CASSILGQGVGGYGYTF
>TRBJ2-7|.|TRBV12-3/TRBV12-4
CASSLRQYYEQYF
>TRBJ2-1|.|TRBV3-1/TRBV3-2
CASSHDLAGGADEQFF
>TRBJ2-1|.|TRBV11-2
CASSLGAADSYNEQFF
>TRBJ1-1|once|TRBV7-3
CASSPQGSNTEAFF
>TRBJ1-2|.|TRBV4-2
CASSQFDTYGYTF
>TRBJ1-1|.|TRBV2
CASSSSNGLTEAFF
>TRBJ1-1|.|TRBV29-1
CSVVEMKTEAFF
>TRBJ1-3|.|TRBV7-9
CASSSQYYSGTGFGNTIYF
>TRBJ1-1|.|TRBV27
CASSSTPTGRNTEAFF
>TRBJ2-5|.|TRBV5-5
CASSSPTGVRETQYF
>TRBJ1-3|.|TRBV4-1
CASSQRLPTGVGNTIYF
>TRBJ2-7|.|TRBV4-1
CASSQGPGGSEQYF
>TRBJ2-3|.|TRBV20-1
CSASFNGRTSGRADTQYF
>TRBJ1-4|few|TRBV6-5
CASSSGQPNEKLFF
>TRBJ2-2|.|TRBV5-1
CASSLAQGPGELFF
>TRBJ2-2|.|TRBV6-5
CASTRTGSDTGELFF
>TRBJ2-1|.|TRBV27
CASSLGFRGIRGNEQFF
>TRBJ2-3|.|TRBV6-5
CASSYNVWGTNTQYF
>TRBJ1-2|.|TRBV18
CASSITGEWYGYTF
>TRBJ2-7|many|TRBV5-1
CASRPGRASHEQYF
>TRBJ1-2|.|TRBV7-9
CASSLIAGSSNGYTF
>TRBJ2-1|.|TRBV4-1
CASSQHLAGEGNEQFF
>TRBJ2-5|.|TRBV5-1
CASSSGVFGTQYF
>TRBJ2-3|.|TRBV5-1
CASSLEGTSTDTQYF
>TRBJ2-1|.|TRBV7-9
CASSPGLASYNEQFF